Below, 7 T cell receptor beta chains from the same sample are listed, as sequenced in a study of identical twins. TCRdb analysed the 5' RACE reads with MiXCR anew, one entry per CDR3 protein. The sample includes about 690,000 distinct CDR3 sequences, 5.5% to 6.5% seen only once; the top ten take around 1.7%. The sequenced material came from naive T cells sorted from blood. The receptor set was obtained from a man aged 18 to 29 in good health.

This clonotype was found a few times. This chain links TRBV4-3 with TRBJ2-5, with 8 bases aligning to TRBD2. V shed 0 bases and J 7 bases; nucleotides not matched to a gene: 7. Looked up from germline, CDR1 is LGHNA and CDR2 is YSLEER. This CDR3 spans 15 amino acids. CDR3 nucleotide sequence: TGCGCCAGCAGCCAAGATAGCGGGGCTCCAGGGACCCAGTACTTC. Its protein product is CASSQDSGAPGTQYF.

In this sample, this clonotype turned up many times. The chain carries TRBV10-3 and TRBJ2-7; D possibly corresponds to TRBD1 (6 bases). The germline CDR1 and CDR2 sequences are ENHRY and SYGVKD. The CDR3 covers 12 residues. V lost 11 bases and J 3 bases, leaving 14 bases between the germline ends. For the CDR3, the DNA is TGTGCCGCTCGGACAGATATCTACGAGCAGTACTTC. Protein product: CAARTDIYEQYF.

The table lists this clonotype with many counts. V is TRBV3-1 and J is TRBJ2-3, with TRBD2 identical over 11 bases. The J segment lost 3 bases and the V segment lost 6 bases, leaving 5 bases of the junction unmatched. The length of the CDR3 is 15 residues. Per the germline V gene, CDR1 is LGHDT and CDR2 is YNNKEL (reference sequence). The CDR3 sequence is CASRHLAGGTDTQYF. CDR3 nucleotide sequence: TGTGCCAGCAGACATCTAGCGGGAGGTACAGATACGCAGTATTTT.

Only a few counts were recorded for this clonotype. This chain connects TRBV6-5 to TRBJ2-7; possibly TRBD1 or TRBD2 for D (5 bases each). Trimming left V 4 bases short and J 5 bases short, with 15 bases between. The germline V gene encodes CDR1 MNHEY and CDR2 SVGAGI. The CDR3 loop spans 14 amino acids. The CDR3, as DNA: TGTGCCAGCAGTTCCTTGGGGGAGCCCCACGAGCAGTACTTC. Translated, it gives CASSSLGEPHEQYF.

This clonotype was detected many times. The V gene is TRBV9, the J gene TRBJ1-4; unclear D gene. The CDR3 spans 16 residues. Trimming removed 3 bases from V and 3 bases from J, with 15 bases in between. Germline CDR1 and CDR2: SGDLS and YYNGEE. CDR3 in DNA: TGTGCCAGCAGCGCAGTGGGAGCTGTAGCTAATGAAAAACTGTTTTTT. Translation: CASSAVGAVANEKLFF.

This clonotype was detected a few times. The chain recombines TRBV11-1 with TRBJ1-5; 7 bases fit TRBD1. Per the germline V gene, CDR1 is SGHAT and CDR2 is FQDESV (reference sequence). The junction had 15 bases not matched to a gene; V was cut back by 2 bases and J by 2 bases. The CDR3 loop spans 19 amino acids. The CDR3 sequence is CASSLIAPGQIKGNQPQHF. The CDR3 nucleotides read TGTGCCAGCAGCTTAATAGCCCCGGGACAGATAAAGGGCAATCAGCCCCAGCATTTT.

The chain uses TRBV28 and TRBJ2-3; D remains ambiguous. The germline V gene has CDR1 MDHEN and CDR2 SYDVKM. The CDR3 contains 14 residues. Trimming removed 2 bases from V and 1 base from J, with 7 bases in between. The CDR3 bases are TGTGCCAGCAGTTTAAGCCAGGGCACAGATACGCAGTATTTT. Its protein product is CASSLSQGTDTQYF. Full variable domain (missing parts from reference TRBV28 and TRBJ2-3): DVKVTQSSRYLVKRTGEKVFLECVQDMDHENMFWYRQDPGLGLRLIYFSYDVKMKEKGDIPEGYSVSREKKERFSLILESASTNQTSMYLCASSLSQGTDTQYFGPGTRLTVL.